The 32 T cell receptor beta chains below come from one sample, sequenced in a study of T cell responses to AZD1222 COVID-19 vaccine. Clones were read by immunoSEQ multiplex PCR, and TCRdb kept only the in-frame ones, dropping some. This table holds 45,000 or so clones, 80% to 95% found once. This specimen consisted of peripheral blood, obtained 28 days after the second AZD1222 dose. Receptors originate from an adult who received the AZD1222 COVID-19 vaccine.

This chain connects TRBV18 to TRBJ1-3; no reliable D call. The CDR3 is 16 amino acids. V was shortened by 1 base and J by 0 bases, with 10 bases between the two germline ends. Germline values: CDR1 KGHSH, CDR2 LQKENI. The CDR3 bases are TGTGCCAGCTCACCACGTCGACCAAGCTCTGGAAACACCATATATTTT. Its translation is CASSPRRPSSGNTIYF.

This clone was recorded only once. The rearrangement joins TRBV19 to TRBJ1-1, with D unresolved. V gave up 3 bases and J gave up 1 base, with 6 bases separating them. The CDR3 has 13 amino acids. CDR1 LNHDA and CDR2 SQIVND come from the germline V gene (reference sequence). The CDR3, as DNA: TGTGCCAGTAGTATCGAGGGGAACACTGAAGCTTTCTTT. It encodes CASSIEGNTEAFF.

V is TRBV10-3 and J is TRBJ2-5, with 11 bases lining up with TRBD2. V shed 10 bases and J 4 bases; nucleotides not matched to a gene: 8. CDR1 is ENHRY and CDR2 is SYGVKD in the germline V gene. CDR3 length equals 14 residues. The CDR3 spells CATRNSGGGETQYF. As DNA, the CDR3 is TGTGCCACGAGGAATAGCGGGGGGGGAGAGACCCAGTACTTC.

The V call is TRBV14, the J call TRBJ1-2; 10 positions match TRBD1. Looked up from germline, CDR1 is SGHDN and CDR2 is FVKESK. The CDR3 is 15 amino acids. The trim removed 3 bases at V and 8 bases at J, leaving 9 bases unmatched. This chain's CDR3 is CASSQTTGTGEGYTF. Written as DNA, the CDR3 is TGTGCCAGCAGCCAGACCACAGGGACAGGGGAAGGCTACACCTTC.

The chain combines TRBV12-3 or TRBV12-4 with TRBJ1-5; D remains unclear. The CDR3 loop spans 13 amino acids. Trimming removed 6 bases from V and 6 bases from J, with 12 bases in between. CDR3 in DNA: TGTGCCAGCAGCCGAACCTCGGGTCAGCCCCAGCATTTT. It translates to CASSRTSGQPQHF.

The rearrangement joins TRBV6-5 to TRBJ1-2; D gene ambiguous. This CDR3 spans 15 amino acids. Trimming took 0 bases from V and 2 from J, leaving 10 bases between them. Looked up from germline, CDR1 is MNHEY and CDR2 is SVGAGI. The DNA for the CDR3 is TGTGCCAGCAGTTACTCGAGTCTGCTCAACTATGGCTACACCTTC. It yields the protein CASSYSSLLNYGYTF.

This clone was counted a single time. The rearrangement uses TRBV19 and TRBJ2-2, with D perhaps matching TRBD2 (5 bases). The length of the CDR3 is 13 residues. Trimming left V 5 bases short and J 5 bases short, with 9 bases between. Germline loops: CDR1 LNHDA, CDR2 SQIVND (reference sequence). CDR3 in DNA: TGTGCCAGTAGTTTGGGAGAGACCGGGGAGCTGTTTTTT. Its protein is CASSLGETGELFF.

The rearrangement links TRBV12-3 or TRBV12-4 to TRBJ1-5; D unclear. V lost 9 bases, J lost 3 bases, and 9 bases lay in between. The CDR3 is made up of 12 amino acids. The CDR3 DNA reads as TGTGCCAGTAGACTAAACAATCAGCCCCAGCATTTT. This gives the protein CASRLNNQPQHF.

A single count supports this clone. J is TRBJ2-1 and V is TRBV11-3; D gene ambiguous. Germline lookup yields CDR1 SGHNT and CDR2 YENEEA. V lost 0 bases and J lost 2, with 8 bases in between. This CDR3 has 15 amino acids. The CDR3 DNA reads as TGTGCCAGCAGCTTAGATCCCCAAACCTACAATGAGCAGTTCTTC. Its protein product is CASSLDPQTYNEQFF.

The CDR3 sequence is CASSPRQRYGYTF. DNA for the CDR3: TGTGCCAGCAGTCCCAGACAGAGATATGGCTACACCTTC. The genes are TRBV12-3 or TRBV12-4 and TRBJ1-2; D is possibly TRBD1 (5 bases). CDR3 length: 13 amino acids. V was cut by 5 bases and J by 5 bases, with 12 bases left in between.

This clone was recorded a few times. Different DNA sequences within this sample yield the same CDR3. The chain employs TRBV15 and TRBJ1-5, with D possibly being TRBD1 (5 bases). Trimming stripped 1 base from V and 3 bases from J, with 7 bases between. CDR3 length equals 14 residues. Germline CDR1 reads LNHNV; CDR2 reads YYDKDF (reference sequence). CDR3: CATSRGQSNQPQHF. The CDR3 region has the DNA TGTGCCACCAGCAGAGGACAGTCCAATCAGCCCCAGCATTTT.

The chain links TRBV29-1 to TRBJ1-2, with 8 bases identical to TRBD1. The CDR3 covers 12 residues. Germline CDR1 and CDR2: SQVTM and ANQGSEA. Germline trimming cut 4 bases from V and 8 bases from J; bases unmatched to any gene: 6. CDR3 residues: CSVVQDRDGYTF. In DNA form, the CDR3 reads TGCAGCGTTGTGCAGGACAGGGACGGCTACACCTTC.

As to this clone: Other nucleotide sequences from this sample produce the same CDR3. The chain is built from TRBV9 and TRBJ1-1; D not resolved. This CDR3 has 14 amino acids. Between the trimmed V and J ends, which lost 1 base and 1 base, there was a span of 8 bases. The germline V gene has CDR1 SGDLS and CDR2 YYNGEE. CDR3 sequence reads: CASSVLVGNTEAFF. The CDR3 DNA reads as TGTGCCAGCAGCGTATTGGTAGGGAACACTGAAGCTTTCTTT.

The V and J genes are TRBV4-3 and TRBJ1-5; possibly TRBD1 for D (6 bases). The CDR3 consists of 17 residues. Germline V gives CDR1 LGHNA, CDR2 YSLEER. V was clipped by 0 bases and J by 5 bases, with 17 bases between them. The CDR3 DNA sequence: TGCGCCAGCAGCCAAGATATCCGGGGGCGCGGGGATCAGCCCCAGCATTTT. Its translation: CASSQDIRGRGDQPQHF.

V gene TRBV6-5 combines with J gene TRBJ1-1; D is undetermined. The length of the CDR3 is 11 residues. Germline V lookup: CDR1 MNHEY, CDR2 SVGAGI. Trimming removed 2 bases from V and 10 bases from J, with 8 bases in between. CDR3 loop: CASSYGQTAFF. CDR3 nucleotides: TGTGCCAGCAGTTACGGGCAGACAGCTTTCTTT.

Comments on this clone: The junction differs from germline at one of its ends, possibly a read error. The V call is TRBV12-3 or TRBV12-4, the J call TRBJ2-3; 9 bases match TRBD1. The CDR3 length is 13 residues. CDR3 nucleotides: TGTGCCAGCAGTCAAGACAGGGGGGATAAGCAGTATTTT. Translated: CASSQDRGDKQYF.

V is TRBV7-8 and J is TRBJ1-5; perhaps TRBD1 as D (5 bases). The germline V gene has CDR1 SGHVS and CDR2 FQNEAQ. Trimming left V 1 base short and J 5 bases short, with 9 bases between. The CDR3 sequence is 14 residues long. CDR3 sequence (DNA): TGTGCCAGCAGCTTAGTCCGGGGGGATCAGCCCCAGCATTTT. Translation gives CASSLVRGDQPQHF.

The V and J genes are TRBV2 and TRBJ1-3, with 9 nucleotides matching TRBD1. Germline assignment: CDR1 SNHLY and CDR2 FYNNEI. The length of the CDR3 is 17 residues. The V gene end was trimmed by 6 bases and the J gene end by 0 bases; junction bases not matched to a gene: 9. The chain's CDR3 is CASSTRDRVNSGNTIYF. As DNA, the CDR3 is TGTGCCAGCAGCACTAGGGACAGGGTCAACTCTGGAAACACCATATATTTT.

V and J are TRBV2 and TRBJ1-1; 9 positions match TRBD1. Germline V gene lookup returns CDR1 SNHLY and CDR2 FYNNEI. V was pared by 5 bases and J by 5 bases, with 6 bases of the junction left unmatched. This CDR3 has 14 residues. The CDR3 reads CASSLQGALTEAFF. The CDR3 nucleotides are TGTGCCAGCAGTTTACAGGGGGCGTTGACTGAAGCTTTCTTT.

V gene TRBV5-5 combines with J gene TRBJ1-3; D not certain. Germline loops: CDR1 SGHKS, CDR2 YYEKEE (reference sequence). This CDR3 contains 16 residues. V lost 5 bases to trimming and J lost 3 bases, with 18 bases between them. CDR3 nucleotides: TGTGCCAGCAGAATTAGCCTTCGGGGATATGGAAACACCATATATTTT. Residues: CASRISLRGYGNTIYF.

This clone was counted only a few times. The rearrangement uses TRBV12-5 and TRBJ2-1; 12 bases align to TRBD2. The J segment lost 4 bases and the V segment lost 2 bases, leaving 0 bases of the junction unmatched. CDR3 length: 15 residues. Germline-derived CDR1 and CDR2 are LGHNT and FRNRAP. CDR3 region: CASGLTSGGYNEQFF. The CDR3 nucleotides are TGTGCTAGTGGTTTGACTAGCGGGGGGTACAATGAGCAGTTCTTC.

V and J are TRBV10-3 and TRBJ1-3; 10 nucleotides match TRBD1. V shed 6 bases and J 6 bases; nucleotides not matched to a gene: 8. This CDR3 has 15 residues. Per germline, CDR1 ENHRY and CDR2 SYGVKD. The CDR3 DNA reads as TGTGCCATCAGCCCCACCGGGACAGGGGCAAACACCATATATTTT. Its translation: CAISPTGTGANTIYF.

The CDR3 bases are TGTGCCAGCAGCTTAGTCCAGGGGAACACTGAAGCTTTCTTT. This sequence encodes CASSLVQGNTEAFF. The rearrangement uses TRBV7-8 and TRBJ1-1; D might be TRBD1 (5 bases). The length of the CDR3 is 14 residues. The V gene's germline CDR1 is SGHVS and CDR2 FQNEAQ. Trimming shortened V by 1 base and J by 1 base, and 7 bases separated the two germline ends.

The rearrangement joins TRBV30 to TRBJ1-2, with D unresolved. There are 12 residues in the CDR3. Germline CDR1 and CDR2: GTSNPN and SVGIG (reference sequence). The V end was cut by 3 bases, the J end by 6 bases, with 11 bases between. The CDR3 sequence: CAWSVTSDGYTF. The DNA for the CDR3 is TGTGCCTGGAGCGTAACATCCGATGGCTACACCTTC.

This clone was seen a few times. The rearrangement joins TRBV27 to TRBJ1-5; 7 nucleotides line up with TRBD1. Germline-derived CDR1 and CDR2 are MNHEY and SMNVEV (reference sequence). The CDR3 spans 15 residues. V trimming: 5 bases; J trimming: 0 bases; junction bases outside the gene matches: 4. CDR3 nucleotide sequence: TGTGCCAGCAGTAGAGACAGGGATAGCAATCAGCCCCAGCATTTT. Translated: CASSRDRDSNQPQHF.

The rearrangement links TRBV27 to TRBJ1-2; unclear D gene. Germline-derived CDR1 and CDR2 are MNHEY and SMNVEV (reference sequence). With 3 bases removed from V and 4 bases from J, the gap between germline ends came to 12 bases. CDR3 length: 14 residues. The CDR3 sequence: CASSFGGQSYGYTF. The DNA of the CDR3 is TGTGCCAGCAGTTTCGGAGGTCAGAGCTATGGCTACACCTTC.

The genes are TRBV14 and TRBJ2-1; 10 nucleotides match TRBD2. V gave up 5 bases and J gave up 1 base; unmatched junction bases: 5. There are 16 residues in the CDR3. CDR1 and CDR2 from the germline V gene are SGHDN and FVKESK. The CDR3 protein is CASSSLAGVSYNEQFF. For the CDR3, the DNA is TGTGCCAGCAGCTCTCTAGCGGGGGTTTCCTACAATGAGCAGTTCTTC.

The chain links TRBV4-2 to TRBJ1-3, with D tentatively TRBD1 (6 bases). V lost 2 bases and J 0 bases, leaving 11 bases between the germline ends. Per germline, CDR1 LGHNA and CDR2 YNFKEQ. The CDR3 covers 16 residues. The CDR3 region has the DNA TGTGCCAGCAGCCAACTCGGACAGCACTCTGGAAACACCATATATTTT. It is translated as CASSQLGQHSGNTIYF.

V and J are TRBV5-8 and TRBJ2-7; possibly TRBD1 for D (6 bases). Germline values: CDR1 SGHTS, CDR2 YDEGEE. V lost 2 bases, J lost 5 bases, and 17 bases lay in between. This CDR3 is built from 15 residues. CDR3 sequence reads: CASSFPGVGAHEQYF. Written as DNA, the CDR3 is TGTGCCAGCAGCTTTCCCGGAGTGGGGGCACACGAGCAGTACTTC. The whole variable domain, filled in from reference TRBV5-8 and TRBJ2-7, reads EAGVTQSPTHLIKTRGQQATLRCSPISGHTSVYWYQQALGLGLQFLLWYDEGEERNRGNFPPRFSGRQFPNYSSELNVNALELEDSALYLCASSFPGVGAHEQYFGPGTRLTVT.

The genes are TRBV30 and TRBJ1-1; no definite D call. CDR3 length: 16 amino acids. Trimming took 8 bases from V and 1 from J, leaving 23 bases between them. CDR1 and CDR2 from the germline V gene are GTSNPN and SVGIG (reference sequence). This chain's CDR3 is CARGGLLGLTNTEAFF. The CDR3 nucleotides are TGTGCCCGGGGAGGGCTTTTGGGTCTAACGAACACTGAAGCTTTCTTT.

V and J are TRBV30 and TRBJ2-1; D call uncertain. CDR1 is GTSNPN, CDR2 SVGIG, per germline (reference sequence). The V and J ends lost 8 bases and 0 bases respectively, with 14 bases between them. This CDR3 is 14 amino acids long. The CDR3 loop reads CARSLSASYNEQFF. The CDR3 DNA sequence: TGTGCCAGATCCCTATCGGCCTCCTACAATGAGCAGTTCTTC.

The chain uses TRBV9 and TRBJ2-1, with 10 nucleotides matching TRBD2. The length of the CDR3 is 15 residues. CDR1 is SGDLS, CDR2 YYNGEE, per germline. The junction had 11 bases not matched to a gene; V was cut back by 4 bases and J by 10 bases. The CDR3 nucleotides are TGTGCCAGCAGCCGGGAGGATGCACTAGCGGGGGAGCAGTTCTTC. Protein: CASSREDALAGEQFF.